What follows are 9 T cell receptor beta chains derived from one specimen sequenced in a study of shared clonotypes between healthy human individuals. The data were produced by immunoSEQ multiplex PCR, yet TCRdb's version contains in-frame clones alone and is incomplete. The sample shows more than 400,000 clones, 90% to 96% of them seen only once. The specimen was naive CD4+ T cells sorted from blood. Subset given: CD45RA+ positively selected. The receptors here all came from a woman younger than 45 in good health.

V and J are TRBV19 and TRBJ2-7; 10 nucleotides match TRBD2. V lost 7 bases and J lost 4; bases outside the gene matches: 7. Germline V gene lookup returns CDR1 LNHDA and CDR2 SQIVND (reference sequence). The CDR3 length is 14 residues. The CDR3 region is CASTETSGSYEQYF. In DNA, the CDR3 is TGTGCCAGTACCGAGACTAGCGGGTCATACGAGCAGTACTTC.

J is TRBJ2-7 and V is TRBV10-3, with no clear D. Per germline, CDR1 ENHRY and CDR2 SYGVKD. The CDR3 loop spans 14 amino acids. V was shortened by 5 bases and J by 6 bases, with 17 bases between the two germline ends. CDR3: CAISSSYLDSEQYF. The CDR3 DNA is TGTGCCATCAGTTCCTCGTACCTTGACTCCGAGCAGTACTTC.

The chain is built from TRBV7-2 and TRBJ2-1; 7 bases fit TRBD2. Germline CDR1 reads SGHTA; CDR2 reads FQGNSA. Unmatched junction bases numbered 2, after V lost 2 bases and J lost 7 bases. The CDR3 is 13 residues long. This CDR3 reads CASSLTAGNEQFF. CDR3 nucleotide sequence: TGTGCCAGCAGCTTAACAGCGGGGAATGAGCAGTTCTTC.

The chain combines TRBV28 with TRBJ2-1, with D tentatively TRBD1 (6 bases). Per the germline V gene, CDR1 is MDHEN and CDR2 is SYDVKM. CDR3 length equals 16 residues. Deletions cut 5 bases from V and 4 bases from J, with 18 bases between. The CDR3 spells CASSPTPGTLYNEQFF. Written as DNA, the CDR3 is TGTGCCAGCAGTCCGACCCCCGGGACATTATACAATGAGCAGTTCTTC.

The CDR3 region is CASSWGSHQPQHF. The CDR3 DNA follows: TGTGCCAGCAGCTGGGGCAGTCATCAGCCCCAGCATTTT. The chain is built from TRBV11-2 and TRBJ1-5, with D possibly TRBD1 on 5 matching bases. The CDR3 covers 13 residues. Trimming pared 4 bases from V and 5 bases from J, leaving 9 bases between. Germline V gene data show CDR1 as SGHAT and CDR2 as FQNNGV.

The chain is built from TRBV9 and TRBJ2-5; D may correspond to TRBD1 or TRBD2 (5 bases each). Trimming took off 3 bases at V and 5 bases at J, with 14 bases between the two ends. The CDR3 length is 14 residues. Germline assignment: CDR1 SGDLS and CDR2 YYNGEE. The CDR3 DNA sequence: TGTGCCAGCAGCGGCGGCAGGGAGTGGGAGACCCAGTACTTC. Its translation is CASSGGREWETQYF.

The V and J genes are TRBV10-3 and TRBJ1-1; D remains ambiguous. CDR3 length equals 12 residues. V was shortened by 4 bases and J by 2 bases, with 5 bases between the two germline ends. CDR1 is ENHRY and CDR2 is SYGVKD in the germline V gene. The CDR3 DNA reads as TGTGCCATCAGTGGGGGTAACACTGAAGCTTTCTTT. As protein: CAISGGNTEAFF.

The J gene is TRBJ2-1, the V gene TRBV18, with D uncertain. V lost 5 bases and J lost 5, with 10 bases in between. The CDR3 is 13 residues long. Germline lookup yields CDR1 KGHSH and CDR2 LQKENI. CDR3 DNA: TGTGCCAGCTCATACCGCTATGACAATGAGCAGTTCTTC. Translating gives CASSYRYDNEQFF.

This chain links TRBV5-4 with TRBJ2-7, with D hard to call. The CDR3 sequence is 13 residues long. Per the germline V gene, CDR1 is SGHNT and CDR2 is YYREEE (reference sequence). Trimming removed 5 bases at V and 2 bases at J, with 11 bases between. Here the CDR3 reads CASSSLSTYEQYF. The CDR3 DNA follows: TGTGCCAGCAGTAGCCTCAGTACCTACGAGCAGTACTTC.